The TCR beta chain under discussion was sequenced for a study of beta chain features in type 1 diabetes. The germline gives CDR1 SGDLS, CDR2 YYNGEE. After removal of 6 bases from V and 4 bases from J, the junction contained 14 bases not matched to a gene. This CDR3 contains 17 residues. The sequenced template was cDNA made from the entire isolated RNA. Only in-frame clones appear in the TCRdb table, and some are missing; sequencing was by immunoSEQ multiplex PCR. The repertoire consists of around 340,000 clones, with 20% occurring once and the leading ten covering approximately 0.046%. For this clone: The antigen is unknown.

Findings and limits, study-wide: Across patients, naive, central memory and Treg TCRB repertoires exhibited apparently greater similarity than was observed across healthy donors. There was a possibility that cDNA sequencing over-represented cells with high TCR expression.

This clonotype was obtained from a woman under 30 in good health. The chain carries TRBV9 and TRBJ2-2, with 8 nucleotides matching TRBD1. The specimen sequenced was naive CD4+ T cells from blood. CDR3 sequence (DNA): TGTGCCAGCACCCCAGGGGGGACAGGTTCCTTCACCGGGGAGCTGTTTTTT. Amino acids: CASTPGGTGSFTGELFF.